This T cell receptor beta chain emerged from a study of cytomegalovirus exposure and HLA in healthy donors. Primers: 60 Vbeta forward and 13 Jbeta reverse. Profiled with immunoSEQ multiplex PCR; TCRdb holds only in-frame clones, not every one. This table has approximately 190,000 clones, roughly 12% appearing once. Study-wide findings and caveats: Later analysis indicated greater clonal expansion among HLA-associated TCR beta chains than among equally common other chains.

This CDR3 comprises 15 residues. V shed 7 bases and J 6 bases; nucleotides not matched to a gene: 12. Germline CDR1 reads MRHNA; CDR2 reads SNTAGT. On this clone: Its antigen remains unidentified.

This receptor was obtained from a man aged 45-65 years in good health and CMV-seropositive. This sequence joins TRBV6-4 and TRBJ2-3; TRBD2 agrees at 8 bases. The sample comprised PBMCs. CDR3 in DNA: TGTGCCAGCAAACCTTTCGGGGGGGCCATGGATACGCAGTATTTT. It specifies CASKPFGGAMDTQYF.